The 14 T cell receptor beta chains below all came from one sample that was sequenced in a study of blood T cell repertoires in COVID-19. Sequencing used immunoSEQ multiplex PCR; TCRdb keeps in-frame clones, though not all of them. Here the sample spans more than 200,000 clones, over 75% being singletons. The specimen was peripheral blood. All receptors derive from a woman older than 75 with acute or convalescent COVID-19.

The chain combines TRBV10-1 with TRBJ2-7; D perhaps matches TRBD1 (5 bases). This CDR3 region has 15 residues. CDR1 WNHNN and CDR2 SYGVQD come from the germline V gene (reference sequence). With 4 bases removed from V and 2 bases from J, the gap between germline ends came to 15 bases. CDR3 sequence: CASSGNEGVTYEQYF. The CDR3 DNA follows: TGCGCCAGCAGTGGAAATGAAGGGGTTACCTACGAGCAGTACTTC.

This clone came up a few times. The chain links TRBV6-5 to TRBJ2-3; 7 bases map to TRBD2. The CDR3 runs to 13 residues. The V gene end was trimmed by 6 bases and the J gene end by 6 bases; junction bases not matched to a gene: 6. In germline, CDR1 is MNHEY, CDR2 SVGAGI. CDR3 bases: TGTGCCAGCAGAGGGAGTAGCGGGGATACGCAGTATTTT. Residues: CASRGSSGDTQYF.

This chain connects TRBV5-8 to TRBJ2-7; TRBD1 agrees at 7 bases. The V gene end was trimmed by 1 base and the J gene end by 3 bases; junction bases not matched to a gene: 7. The CDR3 has 15 amino acids. Germline CDR1 SGHTS, CDR2 YDEGEE. CDR3: CASSLTGQAYYEQYF. For the CDR3, the DNA is TGTGCCAGCAGCTTGACCGGACAGGCCTACTACGAGCAGTACTTC.

This clone has a single count. The chain is built from TRBV4-1 and TRBJ2-7; 9 bases line up with TRBD1. Germline CDR1 is MGHRA and CDR2 is YSYEKL. This CDR3 spans 16 amino acids. The V gene end was trimmed by 3 bases and the J gene end by 2 bases; junction bases not matched to a gene: 8. This CDR3 reads CASSHRTGQGTYEQYF. For the CDR3, the DNA is TGCGCCAGCAGCCACCGGACGGGACAGGGAACCTACGAGCAGTACTTC.

J is TRBJ2-1 and V is TRBV6-2 or TRBV6-3; D unresolved. CDR3 size: 11 residues. CDR1 MNHEY and CDR2 SVGEGT come from the germline V gene. V lost 2 bases, J lost 14 bases, and 10 bases lay in between. The CDR3 loop reads CASSYTPMEFF. As DNA, the CDR3 is TGTGCCAGCAGTTACACCCCTATGGAGTTCTTC.

This clone is a singleton in its sample. The J gene is TRBJ2-2, the V gene TRBV6-4; TRBD1 matches at 9 bases. V gave up 8 bases and J gave up 3 bases; unmatched junction bases: 4. The CDR3 contains 14 residues. Germline V CDR1 and CDR2: MRHNA, SNTAGT. The CDR3 nucleotides read TGTGCCAGCCGCCGGGACAGGGACACCGGGGAGCTGTTTTTT. Its protein product is CASRRDRDTGELFF.

The chain combines TRBV28 with TRBJ2-1; 8 positions agree with TRBD2. CDR3 length: 15 residues. Trimming at V came to 6 bases and at J to 3 bases, leaving 7 bases not matched to a gene. Germline CDR1 reads MDHEN; CDR2 reads SYDVKM. In DNA form, the CDR3 reads TGTGCCAGCAGATCGGGAGGGGGGGACTACAATGAGCAGTTCTTC. It specifies CASRSGGGDYNEQFF.

The chain has TRBV5-1 and TRBJ2-5, with 9 bases identical to TRBD1. CDR3 length: 16 amino acids. CDR1 SGHRS and CDR2 YFSETQ come from the germline V gene. V gave up 0 bases and J gave up 1 base; unmatched junction bases: 4. CDR3 DNA: TGCGCCAGCAGCTTGGCGATGACAGGGGGCCAAGAGACCCAGTACTTC. Its translation is CASSLAMTGGQETQYF.

The table lists this clone with a few counts. The chain couples TRBV7-3 to TRBJ1-5; 8 bases are a match to TRBD1. Per the germline V gene, CDR1 is SGHTA and CDR2 is FQGTGA. With V trimmed by 5 bases and J by 5 bases, 14 bases remained unmatched. This CDR3 has 17 residues. CDR3 in DNA: TGTGCCAGCAGCCCCTGGACCATGGACAGGGTCGATCAGCCCCAGCATTTT. Translation gives CASSPWTMDRVDQPQHF.

CDR3 protein: CASSPRVGGTYEQYF. DNA for the CDR3: TGTGCCAGCAGCCCCAGGGTGGGGGGAACCTACGAGCAGTACTTC. This sequence joins TRBV7-8 and TRBJ2-7, with D maybe TRBD2 (6 bases). The V and J ends lost 5 bases and 2 bases respectively, with 16 bases between them. Per the germline V gene, CDR1 is SGHVS and CDR2 is FQNEAQ. This CDR3 region has 15 residues.

The chain joins TRBV5-1 to TRBJ2-3; 8 bases are a match to TRBD2. V shed 3 bases and J 6 bases; nucleotides not matched to a gene: 9. The CDR3 totals 15 residues. CDR1 and CDR2 from the germline V gene are SGHRS and YFSETQ. As DNA, the CDR3 is TGCGCCAGCAGCTGGTCCGGGACTAGTTCCGATACGCAGTATTTT. Protein product: CASSWSGTSSDTQYF.

This chain links TRBV6-2 or TRBV6-3 with TRBJ1-1, with 8 bases lining up with TRBD1. V dropped 1 base and J dropped 2; count of bases not matched to a gene: 6. This CDR3 has 16 residues. Germline values: CDR1 MNHEY, CDR2 SVGEGT. CDR3 in DNA: TGTGCCAGCAGTTACTACCAGGACAGGGTTAACACTGAAGCTTTCTTT. Translation gives CASSYYQDRVNTEAFF.

The gene calls are TRBV18 and TRBJ1-5; unclear D gene. The CDR3 contains 16 residues. In germline, CDR1 is KGHSH, CDR2 LQKENI. V was clipped by 2 bases and J by 0 bases, with 11 bases between them. The CDR3 reads CASSPVAGNSNQPQHF. CDR3 in DNA: TGTGCCAGCTCACCAGTTGCAGGAAATAGCAATCAGCCCCAGCATTTT.

The chain recombines TRBV19 with TRBJ1-6; a possible D gene is TRBD1 (6 bases). Per the germline V gene, CDR1 is LNHDA and CDR2 is SQIVND (reference sequence). Trimming pared 5 bases from V and 7 bases from J, leaving 9 bases between. The CDR3 spans 13 residues. CDR3 region: CASSSQGNSPLHF. DNA of the CDR3: TGTGCCAGTAGTTCTCAGGGGAATTCACCCCTCCACTTT.